This T cell receptor (beta chain) originates from a study of T cell repertoires in cytomegalovirus infection (dated by TCRdb to about 2019). Notes on the research overall: The HLA type of each donor mattered for the analysis, because public TCR beta signatures pointed to carriage of CMV infection along with the matching HLA type. The full study reports these points: Cumulative frequency of public TCR beta family members discriminated carriers of CMV infection plus the relevant HLA type in this cohort and an independent approximately 340-donor cohort. The ex vivo response was dominated by HLA-C-restricted CMV-specific TCR beta clonotypes, which also provided the single most frequent clonotype in two of eight donors.

As for this clonotype: Its target antigen remains unknown. The sample holds no much larger clone one base away, and base qualities are not on file.

The CDR3 runs 21 residues from the cysteine to the phenylalanine. Only the CDR3 part of the read is kept: 63 bases, read in frame from the first base. Taken from the germline V gene, the CDR1 and CDR2 loops are MRHNA and SNTAGT. The data were produced on an Illumina HiSeq 1500. The public reads were reprocessed in TCRdb via fastp at Q25 and MiXCR, keeping in-frame beta chains. Merged by CDR3 protein, the rows form single entries marked with the most common genes and DNA. The sample includes 740,000 or so distinct CDR3 sequences, with 35% to 45% observed a single time. The ten biggest clones cover 2.5% to 3.5% of the sample.

Recombination connected TRBV6-4 to TRBJ1-5; a confident D gene designation cannot be given. This clonotype originated in a human donor in good health (CMV status not recorded). Some clones in this sample may be carry-over from other donors' samples. The material sequenced was PBMCs. The DNA reads TGTGCGCCAGCAGTGACGATTGGGGAGACCCGGTTGTTGGTTTGCAATCAGCCCCAGCATTTT. Its product reads: CAPAVTIGETRLLVCNQPQHF.